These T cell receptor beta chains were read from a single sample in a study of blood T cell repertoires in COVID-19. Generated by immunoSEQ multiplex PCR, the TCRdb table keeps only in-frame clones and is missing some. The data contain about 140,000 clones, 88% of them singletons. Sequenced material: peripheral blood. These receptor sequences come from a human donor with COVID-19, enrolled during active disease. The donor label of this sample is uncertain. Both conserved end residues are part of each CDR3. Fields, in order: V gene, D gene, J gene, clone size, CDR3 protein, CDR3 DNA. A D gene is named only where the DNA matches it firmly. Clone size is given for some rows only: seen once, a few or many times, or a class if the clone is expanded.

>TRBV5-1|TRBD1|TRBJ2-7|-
CASSLVPGGVNEQYF
TGCGCCAGCAGCTTGGTTCCAGGGGGTGTCAACGAGCAGTACTTC
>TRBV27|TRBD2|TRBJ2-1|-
CASSFFALAGGMFEQFF
TGTGCCAGCAGTTTCTTCGCACTAGCGGGAGGAATGTTTGAGCAGTTCTTC
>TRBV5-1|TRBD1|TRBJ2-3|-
CASSLTGGSADTQYF
TGCGCCAGCAGCTTGACAGGGGGCAGCGCAGATACGCAGTATTTT
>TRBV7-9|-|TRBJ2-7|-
CASSPTGMGSYEQYF
TGTGCCAGCAGCCCGACAGGAATGGGGTCCTACGAGCAGTACTTC
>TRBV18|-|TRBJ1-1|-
CASSAGAMNTEAFF
TGTGCCAGCTCAGCGGGAGCCATGAACACTGAAGCTTTCTTT
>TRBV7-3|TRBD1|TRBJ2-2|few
CASSWTGGEAGELFF
TGTGCCAGCAGCTGGACAGGAGGCGAGGCCGGGGAGCTGTTTTTT
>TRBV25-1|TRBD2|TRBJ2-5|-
CASSLLAGTQETQYF
TGTGCCAGCAGTCTCCTAGCGGGGACACAAGAGACCCAGTACTTC
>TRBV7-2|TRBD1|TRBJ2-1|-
CASSPTGEWNEQFF
TGTGCCAGCAGTCCGACAGGGGAGTGGAATGAGCAGTTCTTC
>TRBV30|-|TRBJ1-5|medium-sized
CAWSEDGMEPQHF
TGTGCCTGGAGTGAGGACGGGATGGAGCCCCAGCATTTT
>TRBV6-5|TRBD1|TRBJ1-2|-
CASSYAPDRVLDGYTF
TGTGCCAGCAGTTACGCCCCGGACAGGGTGTTGGATGGCTACACCTTC
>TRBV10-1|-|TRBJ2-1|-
CASRAGQEPYNEQFF
TGCGCCAGCAGAGCGGGACAGGAACCCTACAATGAGCAGTTCTTC
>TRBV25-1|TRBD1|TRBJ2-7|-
CASSTDQGESNYEQYF
TGTGCCAGCAGTACGGACCAGGGGGAATCAAACTACGAGCAGTACTTC
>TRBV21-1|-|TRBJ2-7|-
CANREKSSGGYEQYF
TGTGCCAACCGGGAGAAGTCCAGCGGGGGTTACGAGCAGTACTTC
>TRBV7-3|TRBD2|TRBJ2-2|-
CASSTLAGGELFF
TGTGCCAGCAGCACATTAGCGGGCGGGGAGCTGTTTTTT
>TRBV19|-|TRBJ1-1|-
CASSRPDLRGGRAFF
TGTGCCAGTAGCCGCCCGGATCTCCGTGGAGGTCGTGCTTTCTTT
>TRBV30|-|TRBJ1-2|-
CAWTSDGGYTF
TGTGCCTGGACCTCAGATGGGGGGTACACCTTC
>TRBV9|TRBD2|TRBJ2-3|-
CASSPTSGGGTDTQYF
TGTGCCAGCAGCCCAACTAGCGGGGGAGGCACAGATACGCAGTATTTT
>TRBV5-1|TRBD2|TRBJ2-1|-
CASTSGTDYNEQFF
TGCGCCAGTACCAGCGGGACTGATTACAATGAGCAGTTCTTC
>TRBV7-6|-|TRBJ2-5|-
CASSSSSRGSQETQYF
TGTGCCAGCAGCTCATCGTCCAGGGGAAGCCAAGAGACCCAGTACTTC
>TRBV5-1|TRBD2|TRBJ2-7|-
CASKPLVSGIGYEQYF
TGCGCCAGCAAGCCCCTCGTTAGCGGGATTGGCTACGAGCAGTACTTC
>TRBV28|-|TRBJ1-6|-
CASMAGLEPLHF
TGTGCCAGCATGGCGGGTTTGGAACCCCTCCACTTT
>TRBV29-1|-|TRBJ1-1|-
CSSHAGVNTEAFF
TGCAGCTCCCATGCCGGAGTGAACACTGAAGCTTTCTTT
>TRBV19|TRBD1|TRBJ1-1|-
CASRGNRGSQWNTEAFF
TGTGCCAGTAGAGGGAACAGGGGATCCCAATGGAACACTGAAGCTTTCTTT
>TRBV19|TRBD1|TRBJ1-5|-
CASSRDRRSSLSNQPQHF
TGTGCCAGTAGCAGGGACAGGCGGTCCTCCTTGAGCAATCAGCCCCAGCATTTT
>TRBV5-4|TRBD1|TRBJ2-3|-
CASSSMDRGTDTQYF
TGTGCCAGCAGCTCAATGGACAGGGGCACAGATACGCAGTATTTT
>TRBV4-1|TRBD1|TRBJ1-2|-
CASSERQGDTYGYTF
TGCGCCAGCAGCGAACGACAGGGGGATACTTATGGCTACACCTTC
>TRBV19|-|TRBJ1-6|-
CASREPLLNNSPLHF
TGTGCCAGTAGAGAGCCTCTCCTAAATAATTCACCCCTCCACTTT
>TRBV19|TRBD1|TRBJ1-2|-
CASSERQGQGYTF
TGTGCCAGTAGTGAACGACAGGGTCAAGGCTACACCTTC